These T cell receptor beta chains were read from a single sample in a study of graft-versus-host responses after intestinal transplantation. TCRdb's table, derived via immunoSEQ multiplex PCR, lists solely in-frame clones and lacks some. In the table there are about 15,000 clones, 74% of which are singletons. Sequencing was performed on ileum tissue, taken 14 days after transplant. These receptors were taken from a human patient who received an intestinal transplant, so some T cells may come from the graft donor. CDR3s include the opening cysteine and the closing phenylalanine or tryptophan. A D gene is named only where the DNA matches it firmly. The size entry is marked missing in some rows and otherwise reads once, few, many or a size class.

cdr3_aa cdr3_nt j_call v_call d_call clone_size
CASSHLWGGYEQYF TGTGCCAGCAGCCACCTTTGGGGTGGGTACGAGCAGTACTTC TRBJ2-7 TRBV5-6 . .
CASSLSGRVSSYEQYF TGTGCCAGCAGTTTAAGTGGGAGGGTCAGTTCCTACGAGCAGTACTTC TRBJ2-7 TRBV27 TRBD2 .
CASSLGFVWENSGNTIYF TGTGCCAGCAGCTTAGGGTTCGTCTGGGAAAACTCTGGAAACACCATATATTTT TRBJ1-3 TRBV7-6 . once
CSVEDRAGVTGELFF TGCAGCGTTGAAGATCGGGCAGGGGTCACCGGGGAGCTGTTTTTT TRBJ2-2 TRBV29-1 . .
CSAGRNYEQYF TGCAGCGCCGGACGGAACTACGAGCAGTACTTC TRBJ2-7 TRBV29-1 . .
CASSPQRGGPWDTQYF TGTGCCAGCAGTCCCCAGCGGGGAGGGCCCTGGGATACGCAGTATTTT TRBJ2-3 TRBV28 TRBD2 .
CSVSPWDRISTDTQYF TGCAGCGTCAGTCCCTGGGACAGGATATCCACAGATACGCAGTATTTT TRBJ2-3 TRBV29-1 TRBD1 few
CASSTNEQFF TGTGCCAGCAGTACGAATGAGCAGTTCTTC TRBJ2-1 TRBV6-1 . .
CASSLGVTEQYF TGTGCCAGCAGCTTAGGCGTCACGGAGCAGTACTTC TRBJ2-7 TRBV7-9 . .
CASSLYGTANTGELFF TGTGCCAGCAGCTTATATGGGACAGCGAACACCGGGGAGCTGTTTTTT TRBJ2-2 TRBV11-3 TRBD1 .
CASSQNRGVYEQYF TGCGCCAGCAGCCAAAACCGGGGCGTCTACGAGCAGTACTTC TRBJ2-7 TRBV4-1 . .
CASSELASGRSTDTQYF TGTGCCAGCAGTGAATTGGCTAGCGGGAGATCCACAGATACGCAGTATTTT TRBJ2-3 TRBV6-1 TRBD2 .
CASRRAGGETQYF TGTGCCAGCAGGAGAGCGGGGGGGGAGACCCAGTACTTC TRBJ2-5 TRBV6-1 TRBD2 .
CASKQGSHEQFF TGTGCCAGTAAACAGGGGTCCCATGAGCAGTTCTTC TRBJ2-1 TRBV19 TRBD1 .
CASRPGQGAANTEAFF TGTGCCAGCAGACCGGGACAGGGGGCAGCAAACACTGAAGCTTTCTTT TRBJ1-1 TRBV6-6 TRBD1 .
CASSSDRVGNQPQHF TGTGCCAGCAGCTCGGACAGGGTAGGCAATCAGCCCCAGCATTTT TRBJ1-5 TRBV6-1 TRBD1 few
CASSLERGQETQYF TGTGCCAGCAGCTTGGAGAGGGGACAAGAGACCCAGTACTTC TRBJ2-5 TRBV5-4 . once
CASRRLAGALETQYF TGCGCCAGCAGGCGACTAGCGGGGGCCCTGGAGACCCAGTACTTC TRBJ2-5 TRBV10-2 TRBD2 once
CASSQGLAGGPVYNEQFF TGTGCCAGCAGCCAGGGACTAGCGGGAGGGCCCGTCTACAATGAGCAGTTCTTC TRBJ2-1 TRBV4-2 TRBD2 .
CASSYTGADEQFF TGTGCCAGCAGTTACACAGGAGCCGATGAGCAGTTCTTC TRBJ2-1 TRBV6-5 . few
CASSLEASYGYTF TGTGCCAGCAGCCTGGAGGCTTCATATGGCTACACCTTC TRBJ1-2 TRBV14 . .
CASSIGNTEAFF TGTGCCAGTAGTATAGGGAACACTGAAGCTTTCTTT TRBJ1-1 TRBV19 . few
CASSYPGGEFNNEQFF TGTGCCAGCAGTTACCCAGGGGGGGAGTTTAACAATGAGCAGTTCTTC TRBJ2-1 TRBV6-5 . .
CASSVTSGSYEQYF TGTGCCAGTAGTGTAACTAGCGGGTCCTACGAGCAGTACTTC TRBJ2-7 TRBV19 TRBD2 .
CATSLWTGGDEKLFF TGTGCCACCAGCTTGTGGACAGGGGGGGACGAAAAACTGTTTTTT TRBJ1-4 TRBV15 TRBD1 few
CASSLGGAMRLNTEAFF TGTGCCAGCAGCTTGGGGGGTGCCATGCGATTGAACACTGAAGCTTTCTTT TRBJ1-1 TRBV5-6 . .
CASSRSGSGYEQYF TGTGCCAGCAGCCGCTCTGGATCCGGGTACGAGCAGTACTTC TRBJ2-7 TRBV5-6 . .
CASSVGGAVNEKLFF TGTGCCAGTTCCGTTGGTGGGGCAGTAAATGAAAAACTGTTTTTT TRBJ1-4 TRBV19 . .
CASSGQGLAEGYEQFF TGTGCCAGCAGCGGCCAGGGACTAGCGGAAGGTTATGAGCAGTTCTTC TRBJ2-1 TRBV7-2 TRBD2 .
CASSFGIRGEQFF TGTGCCAGCAGTTTCGGCATCAGGGGTGAGCAGTTCTTC TRBJ2-1 TRBV27 . .
CASSDRTGPMPEAFF TGTGCCAGCAGCGACCGGACAGGCCCAATGCCTGAAGCTTTCTTT TRBJ1-1 TRBV7-9 TRBD1 .
CASSLQAGGHEQYF TGTGCCAGCAGCTTACAGGCGGGAGGCCACGAGCAGTACTTC TRBJ2-7 TRBV7-6 TRBD2 .
CATSRDRGETQYF TGTGCCACCAGCAGAGACCGGGGTGAGACCCAGTACTTC TRBJ2-5 TRBV15 . .
CASSLNSLAGTYEQYF TGTGCCAGCAGCTTAAACTCACTAGCGGGCACCTACGAGCAGTACTTC TRBJ2-7 TRBV7-2 TRBD2 few
CASSSWGGNNEQFF TGTGCCAGCAGCTCATGGGGGGGAAACAATGAGCAGTTCTTC TRBJ2-1 TRBV9 TRBD2 .
CSATAGSGYTF TGCAGCGCAACGGCGGGGTCCGGCTACACCTTC TRBJ1-2 TRBV29-1 . once
CASSLWRNIQYF TGTGCCAGCAGCTTGTGGAGGAACATTCAGTACTTC TRBJ2-4 TRBV5-6 . .
CASSRRRQQETQYF TGTGCCAGCTCACGCCGGCGGCAGCAAGAGACCCAGTACTTC TRBJ2-5 TRBV18 . .
CAWGVGEQYF TGTGCCTGGGGGGTGGGCGAGCAGTACTTC TRBJ2-7 TRBV30 . .
CASSPGENSYEQYF TGTGCCAGCAGCCCCGGGGAGAACTCCTACGAGCAGTACTTC TRBJ2-7 TRBV14 . .
CASSLGTSIPIEKLFF TGTGCCAGCAGCTTAGGCACAAGCATACCAATCGAAAAACTGTTTTTT TRBJ1-4 TRBV11-2 . .
CASSLTGSGTEAFF TGTGCCAGCAGCTTAACGGGAAGTGGGACTGAAGCTTTCTTT TRBJ1-1 TRBV7-9 . .
CASSVRAGGTDTQYF TGTGCCAGCAGTGTGCGAGCGGGGGGAACAGATACGCAGTATTTT TRBJ2-3 TRBV2 TRBD2 .
CASKRTSTDTQYF TGTGCCAGCAAGAGAACGAGCACAGATACGCAGTATTTT TRBJ2-3 TRBV27 . once
CASRGLRTTATNYGYTF TGTGCCAGTAGGGGGTTACGGACGACAGCGACTAACTATGGCTACACCTTC TRBJ1-2 TRBV19 . .